This T cell receptor beta chain was sequenced for a study of OX40 agonist ivuxolimab in advanced cancers. Looking at the study overall: From about 23 to 85 years was the age range, with a mean of around 56 years, and nearly 85% were male. Three patients got partial responses; one had hepatocellular carcinoma and two had cutaneous melanoma. Study-wide results and limits: Specificity for antigen went undetermined in the expanded peripheral T cells.

Clones were read by immunoSEQ multiplex PCR, and TCRdb kept only the in-frame ones, dropping some. Seen here are some 82,000 clones, over 75% observed once, and the top ten hold about 2.5%. This clone was observed once. No antigen is known for it. V was cut by 5 bases and J by 4 bases, with 12 bases left in between. The CDR3 covers 14 residues. The germline V gene has CDR1 SGHAT and CDR2 FQNNGV. The chain employs TRBV11-2 and TRBJ1-5, with a tentative D call TRBD1 (6 bases). The sample consisted of CD4+ or CD8+ T cells sorted from blood, taken in a trial of the OX40 agonist ivuxolimab. The TCR comes from an adult with an advanced solid tumor such as melanoma, head and neck, liver or kidney cancer. This CDR3 reads CASSPGAGNQPQHF. CDR3 sequence (DNA): TGTGCCAGCAGCCCAGGGGCGGGGAATCAGCCCCAGCATTTT.